One and the same sample provided the 14 T cell receptor beta chains below, sequenced in a study of cytomegalovirus exposure and HLA in healthy donors. Use of 60 Vbeta and 13 Jbeta primers characterized the PCR. Assay used: immunoSEQ multiplex PCR; TCRdb lists only in-frame clones, some missing. The sample has roughly 86,000 clones, around four fifths seen once. Sequencing used PBMCs. These receptors were collected from a man aged 45-65 years in good health and CMV-seropositive.

For this clone: A read error may produce the germline difference seen at one junction end. The rearrangement joins TRBV15 to TRBJ1-2; 7 bases match TRBD1. The CDR3 runs 14 residues. In germline, CDR1 is LNHNV, CDR2 YYDKDF (reference sequence). CDR3 sequence (DNA): TGTGCCACCAATCAAGACAGGGCAAACTATGGCTACCCCTTC. It specifies CATNQDRANYGYPF.

This clone was detected once. V and J are TRBV27 and TRBJ1-5, with 12 nucleotides matching TRBD1. Germline assignment: CDR1 MNHEY and CDR2 SMNVEV (reference sequence). With 2 bases clipped from V and 5 bases from J, the junction kept 4 bases outside the gene matches. This CDR3 has 16 residues. For the CDR3, the DNA is TGTGCCAGCAGTTTAGTGGGACAGGGGGCGCATCAGCCCCAGCATTTT. Protein product: CASSLVGQGAHQPQHF.

V is TRBV7-2 and J is TRBJ1-1; 9 bases match TRBD1. Germline-derived CDR1 and CDR2 are SGHTA and FQGNSA. The CDR3 contains 16 residues. Germline trimming cut 1 base from V and 5 bases from J; bases unmatched to any gene: 8. In nucleotides, the CDR3 is TGTGCCAGCAGCTTAGTCGCTTTGGACAGGGGTACTGAAGCTTTCTTT. It yields the protein CASSLVALDRGTEAFF.

This clone was observed a handful of times. The genes are TRBV6-6 and TRBJ2-3; no definite D call. From germline, CDR1 is MNHNY and CDR2 SVGAGI (reference sequence). This CDR3 is built from 13 residues. The V and J ends lost 6 bases and 4 bases respectively, with 11 bases between them. In nucleotides, the CDR3 is TGTGCCAGCAGCCAAGCCCCCGCAGATACGCAGTATTTT. Protein product: CASSQAPADTQYF.

V usage is TRBV7-3 and J usage is TRBJ1-1; 11 nucleotides line up with TRBD1. With V trimmed by 5 bases and J by 7 bases, 3 bases remained unmatched. The CDR3 has 13 amino acids. Germline CDR1 and CDR2: SGHTA and FQGTGA. The CDR3 DNA follows: TGTGCCAGCAGCATGGGACAGGGGGGTGAAGCTTTCTTT. Residues: CASSMGQGGEAFF.

The V gene is TRBV5-1, the J gene TRBJ2-5; D is uncertain. V was shortened by 0 bases and J by 1 base, with 4 bases between the two germline ends. CDR1 SGHRS and CDR2 YFSETQ come from the germline V gene. The CDR3 consists of 13 residues. The CDR3 loop reads CASSLARQETQYF. The CDR3 DNA sequence: TGCGCCAGCAGCTTGGCCCGCCAAGAGACCCAGTACTTC.

On this clone itself: Sequence at one end of the junction differs from germline and may be a read error. This chain joins TRBV7-9 and TRBJ1-1, with 7 nucleotides matching TRBD1. Germline V lookup: CDR1 SEHNR, CDR2 FQNEAQ (reference sequence). The CDR3 extends over 16 amino acids. The CDR3 region has the DNA TGTTCCAGCAGCTCCGAGGACAGGACCAGGGACACTGAAGCTTTCTTT. This translates into CSSSSEDRTRDTEAFF. Complete variable domain (other parts from reference TRBV7-9 and TRBJ1-1): DTGVSQNPRHKITKRGQNVTFRCDPISEHNRLYWYRQTLGQGPEFLTYFQNEAQLEKSRLLSDRFSAERPKGSFSTLEIQRTEQGDSAMYLCSSSSEDRTRDTEAFFGQGTRLTVV.

The chain joins TRBV4-1 to TRBJ2-2, with 9 bases identical to TRBD1. Germline V CDR1 and CDR2: MGHRA, YSYEKL. The CDR3 runs 16 residues. J gave up 6 bases and V 0 bases, and 5 bases lay outside the gene matches. The CDR3 region has the DNA TGCGCCAGCAGCCAAGAGGGACAGGGAGTTTCCGGGGAGCTGTTTTTT. Translated: CASSQEGQGVSGELFF.

The V call is TRBV5-1, the J call TRBJ1-4; no definite D call. V shed 4 bases and J shed 8 bases, with 9 bases lying between them. Per the germline V gene, CDR1 is SGHRS and CDR2 is YFSETQ. There are 12 residues in the CDR3. The CDR3 nucleotides are TGCGCCAGCAGCCCTGGAGGGGAAAAACTGTTTTTT. Protein: CASSPGGEKLFF.

The CDR3 protein is CASRVMNTEAFF. The DNA for the CDR3 is TGTGCCAGCAGGGTCATGAACACTGAAGCTTTCTTT. The chain has TRBV19 and TRBJ1-1; tentative D call: TRBD1 (5 bases). The CDR3 contains 12 residues. Germline CDR1 is LNHDA and CDR2 is SQIVND (reference sequence). The V and J ends lost 9 bases and 0 bases respectively, with 8 bases between them. Drawing the rest from reference TRBV19 and TRBJ1-1, the complete variable domain is DGGITQSPKYLFRKEGQNVTLSCEQNLNHDAMYWYRQDPGQGLRLIYYSQIVNDFQKGDIAEGYSVSREKKESFPLTVTSAQKNPTAFYLCASRVMNTEAFFGQGTRLTVV.

This chain connects TRBV7-2 to TRBJ1-4; TRBD1 is a possible D gene (6 bases). Trimming pared 2 bases from V and 3 bases from J, leaving 19 bases between. This CDR3 region has 18 residues. The germline V gene encodes CDR1 SGHTA and CDR2 FQGNSA. This CDR3 is CASSLRDTILRANEKLFF. In nucleotides, the CDR3 is TGTGCCAGCAGCTTACGGGACACGATCCTACGAGCTAATGAAAAACTGTTTTTT.

This chain uses TRBV9 with TRBJ2-5; possibly TRBD2 for D (6 bases). Per the germline V gene, CDR1 is SGDLS and CDR2 is YYNGEE. The CDR3 loop spans 13 amino acids. The V gene lost 7 bases and the J gene lost 7 bases, with 17 bases spanning the gap. In nucleotides, the CDR3 is TGTGCCAGCGATCTGGGAGGAGTGGGGACCCAGTACTTC. Translating it yields CASDLGGVGTQYF.

The V gene is TRBV10-3, the J gene TRBJ1-2; weak D call: TRBD1 (5 bases). The CDR3 consists of 14 residues. Germline CDR1 ENHRY, CDR2 SYGVKD. V lost 6 bases and J 2 bases, leaving 13 bases between the germline ends. Here the CDR3 reads CAIRGGTENYGYTF. The CDR3 DNA sequence: TGTGCCATCAGGGGAGGGACGGAAAACTATGGCTACACCTTC.

Written as DNA, the CDR3 is TGTGCCAGCAGCGTAGATTGGGGGGGGGCCTTGCCGTTCTTC. Amino acid sequence: CASSVDWGGALPFF. The chain carries TRBV9 and TRBJ2-1; possible D gene TRBD2, 7 bases. Trimming removed 0 bases at V and 15 bases at J, with 19 bases between. The CDR3 is 14 residues long. Germline CDR1 and CDR2: SGDLS and YYNGEE.